This T cell receptor (beta chain) was found in a study of cytomegalovirus exposure and HLA in healthy donors. Comments on this clone: The antigen is undetermined. One end of the junction is discordant with germline, which a read error may explain.

General observations from the study: In a later analysis, across HLA loci, associated TCR counts were highest for DRB1, lowest for HLA-C.

PCR amplification relied on 60 Vbeta primers (plus 13 Jbeta primers). Here immunoSEQ multiplex PCR was the method, and the copy in TCRdb shows in-frame clones only, minus some. The sample consists of about 94,000 clones, around 66% of them appearing once. This CDR3 has 16 amino acids. Per the germline V gene, CDR1 is SGHTA and CDR2 is FQGTGA. Sequenced: PBMCs. The sequence was obtained from a man between 25 and 39 years old in good health and CMV-seronegative. V usage is TRBV7-3 and J usage is TRBJ1-6, with 8 bases lining up with TRBD1. CDR3 sequence (DNA): TGTGCCAGCAGCATAACCCCACAGGGGGGTAATTCACCCCTCCACTTT. Its protein product is CASSITPQGGNSPLHF.